This T cell receptor (beta chain) was profiled in a study of graft-versus-host responses after intestinal transplantation. Using immunoSEQ multiplex PCR, the repertoire was profiled, and TCRdb retains in-frame clones only, with some absent. This sample has approximately 10,000 clones; nearly 95% occur once, and the top ten carry less than 6.5%. CDR1 and CDR2 from the germline V gene are ENHRY and SYGVKD. CDR3 length equals 14 residues. Trimming cost V 6 bases and J 6 bases; bases outside gene matches: 7. The receptor was derived from a human patient who received an intestinal transplant, so some T cells may come from the graft donor. The specimen was PBMCs, collected almost 70 days after transplant. This sequence joins TRBV10-3 and TRBJ1-2, with 10 bases lining up with TRBD1. Here the CDR3 reads CAIRNRDRGHGYTF. DNA of the CDR3: TGTGCCATCAGGAACCGGGACAGGGGCCATGGCTACACCTTC.